Below, 15 T cell receptor beta chains from the same sample are listed, as sequenced in a study of cytotoxic CD8 clonotypes in ibrutinib-treated CLL. Sequencing was performed with immunoSEQ multiplex PCR; in TCRdb, only in-frame clones are kept and a portion is missing. Of fewer than 200,000 clones in the sample, about 80% are singletons; the top ten hold 3.5% to 5.5%. The material sequenced was PBMCs, taken after 24 months of ibrutinib treatment. The source is a human donor with chronic lymphocytic leukemia.

With regard to this clone: One end of the junction does not line up with germline, which may come from a read error. The sample carries other DNA sequences with the same CDR3. The chain links TRBV29-1 to TRBJ2-7, with 7 bases aligning to TRBD2. CDR1 is SQVTM and CDR2 is ANQGSEA in the germline V gene. CDR3 length: 11 amino acids. CDR3 DNA sequence: TGCAGCGTTGAGGTGGTCGGGAGGAAGAACTTC. It yields the protein CSVEVVGRKNF.

This clone occurred a few times. V usage is TRBV30 and J usage is TRBJ1-2; D not resolved. Between the trimmed V and J ends, which lost 2 bases and 5 bases, there was a span of 15 bases. CDR3 size: 14 residues. The germline V gene encodes CDR1 GTSNPN and CDR2 SVGIG (reference sequence). This CDR3 reads CAWSPETGIYGYTF. In nucleotides, the CDR3 is TGTGCCTGGAGTCCTGAGACGGGGATATATGGCTACACCTTC.

This chain links TRBV30 with TRBJ1-1; D is perhaps TRBD1 (6 bases). CDR1 is GTSNPN and CDR2 is SVGIG in the germline V gene (reference sequence). Trimming shortened V by 0 bases and J by 6 bases, and 17 bases separated the two germline ends. This CDR3 is built from 15 residues. Here the CDR3 reads CAWSVSWGPVAEAFF. The CDR3 coding sequence is TGTGCCTGGAGTGTCAGTTGGGGGCCGGTCGCTGAAGCTTTCTTT. The variable domain in full, with the rest retrieved from reference TRBV30 and TRBJ1-1, is SQTIHQWPATLVQPVGSPLSLECTVEGTSNPNLYWYRQAAGRGLQLLFYSVGIGQISSEVPQNLSASRPQDRQFILSSKKLLLSDSGFYLCAWSVSWGPVAEAFFGQGTRLTVV.

The rearrangement uses TRBV21-1 and TRBJ2-1; the table names TRBD2, a call not compared with the DNA. TRBV21-1 corresponds to a pseudogene. CDR3 size: 16 residues. The CDR3 nucleotides are TGTGCCAGCAGCAACCAACTAGTTATACCGAACAATGAGCAGTTCTTC. Its translation: CASSNQLVIPNNEQFF.

The chain is built from TRBV4-1 and TRBJ1-1; 7 bases match TRBD1. This CDR3 comprises 15 residues. J was trimmed by 7 bases and V by 4 bases; bases with no gene match: 12. Per the germline V gene, CDR1 is MGHRA and CDR2 is YSYEKL. The CDR3 nucleotides are TGCGCCAGCAGCCGAATTCCCCCCGGGACAGATGAAGCTTTCTTT. Translated, it gives CASSRIPPGTDEAFF.

This clone was counted between two and nine times. The V and J genes are TRBV5-6 and TRBJ1-2; TRBD1 agrees at 7 bases. Trimming at V came to 0 bases and at J to 4 bases, leaving 9 bases not matched to a gene. Germline V gene lookup returns CDR1 SGHDT and CDR2 YYEEEE. CDR3 length: 16 residues. The CDR3 region has the DNA TGTGCCAGCAGCTTGGCCGGGGGGGACAGACTCTATGGCTACACCTTC. Translating it yields CASSLAGGDRLYGYTF.

The V call is TRBV6-5, the J call TRBJ2-5; tentative D call: TRBD2 (6 bases). CDR1 MNHEY and CDR2 SVGAGI come from the germline V gene. V was trimmed by 8 bases and J by 5 bases, leaving 15 bases between them. The CDR3 totals 13 residues. The CDR3 DNA reads as TGTGCCAGCGGGCCCTTCGCGGGGGAGACCCAGTACTTC. It specifies CASGPFAGETQYF.

The chain carries TRBV7-9 and TRBJ2-7, with TRBD1 as a possible D gene (6 bases). The CDR3 is 14 residues long. The V end lost 3 bases, the J end lost 5 bases, and 14 bases lay between the germline ends. Germline V CDR1 and CDR2: SEHNR, FQNEAQ (reference sequence). CDR3: CASSFTGNRDEQYF. In nucleotides, the CDR3 is TGTGCCAGCAGCTTTACAGGGAATCGGGACGAGCAGTACTTC.

As for this clone: A read error may account for a junction end that differs from germline. V gene TRBV30 combines with J gene TRBJ1-2; D unresolved. There are 10 residues in the CDR3. Germline V gene sequence: CDR1 GTSNPN, CDR2 SVGIG (reference sequence). Here the CDR3 DNA reads TGTGCCTGGCATTACTCAATACCTCACTTC. This encodes CAWHYSIPHF.

DNA for the CDR3: TGTGCCAGCACCCTAGGGTCACCTCTTAAGGAAAAACTGTTTTTT. It is translated as CASTLGSPLKEKLFF. The rearrangement uses TRBV7-8 and TRBJ1-4; no reliable D call. The germline gives CDR1 SGHVS, CDR2 FQNEAQ. The CDR3 is 15 residues long. V was clipped by 7 bases and J by 8 bases, with 20 bases between them.

The chain couples TRBV27 to TRBJ1-1; D is uncertain. Trimming removed 4 bases from V and 1 base from J, with 13 bases in between. This CDR3 has 15 amino acids. Germline V gene sequence: CDR1 MNHEY, CDR2 SMNVEV (reference sequence). The CDR3 DNA reads TGTGCCAGCAGTTCCGCCGGGCCCCAGAACACTGAAGCTTTCTTT. Translation: CASSSAGPQNTEAFF.

J is TRBJ2-2 and V is TRBV9; TRBD2 matches 9 bases. Germline values: CDR1 SGDLS, CDR2 YYNGEE. The CDR3 loop spans 16 amino acids. J gave up 7 bases and V 0 bases, and 7 bases lay outside the gene matches. The CDR3 DNA sequence: TGTGCCAGCAGCGTAGACAGCGGGAGGTTTATCGGGGAGCTGTTTTTT. Protein product: CASSVDSGRFIGELFF.

The chain recombines TRBV18 with TRBJ2-2, with 9 bases aligning to TRBD2. This CDR3 has 15 residues. Germline values: CDR1 KGHSH, CDR2 LQKENI. The trim removed 3 bases at V and 4 bases at J, leaving 3 bases unmatched. CDR3 nucleotides: TGTGCCAGCTCACCGAGAGCGGGGGGCACCGGGGAGCTGTTTTTT. This sequence encodes CASSPRAGGTGELFF.

This clone was seen once. The rearrangement links TRBV6-4 to TRBJ1-1, with TRBD1 matching 7 bases. Germline CDR1 reads MRHNA; CDR2 reads SNTAGT. This CDR3 has 15 amino acids. V gave up 4 bases and J gave up 0 bases; unmatched junction bases: 5. The CDR3 DNA sequence: TGTGCCAGCAGTGCTCACAGGGGATTGAACACTGAAGCTTTCTTT. It is translated as CASSAHRGLNTEAFF.

This chain links TRBV6-4 with TRBJ2-4, with D maybe TRBD2 (5 bases). The CDR3 consists of 16 residues. Germline V gives CDR1 MRHNA, CDR2 SNTAGT. Trimming took 4 bases from V and 2 from J, leaving 15 bases between them. The CDR3 nucleotides read TGTGCCAGCAGTGGGGCGAGGAGGCTTTCCAAAAACATTCAGTACTTC. Translation: CASSGARRLSKNIQYF.